These 25 T cell receptor beta chains originate from one sample sequenced in a study of T cell clonality in common variable immunodeficiency. Measured with immunoSEQ multiplex PCR; TCRdb has only the in-frame clones, and not every one. This sample has roughly 58,000 clones and no singletons, with roughly 5.9% in the ten largest. Sequenced material: peripheral blood mononuclear cells. Receptors were obtained from a person aged 18 to 70 in good health.

This clone was picked up many times. With the read ending 3 residues before the CDR3 end, the germline J gene is used to fill in that end. This chain joins TRBV5-1 and TRBJ2-5; possible D gene TRBD1, 6 bases. Germline CDR1 reads SGHRS; CDR2 reads YFSETQ. V lost 0 bases and J lost 2, with 8 bases in between. There are 14 residues in the CDR3. The DNA read from the CDR3 is TGCGCCAGCAGCTTGGCCGGACAGCAAGAGACC. Translation: CASSLAGQQET. From start to end, the CDR3 is CASSLAGQQETQYF. Supplemented by reference TRBV5-1 and TRBJ2-5, the full variable domain reads KAGVTQTPRYLIKTRGQQVTLSCSPISGHRSVSWYQQTPGQGLQFLFEYFSETQRNKGNFPGRFSGRQFSNSRSEMNVSTLELGDSALYLCASSLAGQQETQYFGPGTRLLVL.

In its sample, this clone was seen many times. The CDR3 is cut off 3 residues early in the read; its end comes from the germline J gene. The gene calls are TRBV5-1 and TRBJ1-3, with 8 bases matching TRBD1. Looked up from germline, CDR1 is SGHRS and CDR2 is YFSETQ. This CDR3 is 15 amino acids long. Unmatched junction bases numbered 3, after V lost 2 bases and J lost 2 bases. Here the CDR3 reads CASSFQTGAGNTIYF. The covered CDR3 bases are TGCGCCAGCAGCTTTCAGACAGGGGCTGGAAACACC.

This clone came up many times. With the read ending 3 residues before the CDR3 end, the germline J gene is used to fill in that end. The chain couples TRBV7-3 to TRBJ1-6, with D possibly being TRBD1 (5 bases). V was pared by 1 base and J by 4 bases, with 20 bases between. Germline V gives CDR1 SGHTA, CDR2 FQGTGA. The CDR3 is 19 residues long. CDR3 DNA, as far as it was read: TGTGCCAGCAGCTTAAGGCCGACCTTTGGACAAGTATATAATTCACCC. Its translation is CASSLRPTFGQVYNSP. The entire CDR3 protein reads CASSLRPTFGQVYNSPLHF. Full variable domain (rest looked up from reference TRBV7-3 and TRBJ1-6): GAGVSQTPSNKVTEKGKYVELRCDPISGHTALYWYRQSLGQGPEFLIYFQGTGAADDSGLPNDRFFAVRPEGSVSTLKIQRTERGDSAVYLCASSLRPTFGQVYNSPLHFGNGTRLTVT.

The sample holds many counts of this clone. The read terminates 3 residues ahead of where the CDR3 ends, so the germline J gene completes it. V and J are TRBV19 and TRBJ2-3; TRBD1 aligns across 9 bases. The CDR3 is 15 amino acids. Germline CDR1 is LNHDA and CDR2 is SQIVND (reference sequence). J lost 4 bases, V lost 5 bases, and 7 bases had no gene match. CDR3 loop: CASSRLGQGADTQYF. The covered CDR3 bases are TGTGCCAGTAGTCGCTTGGGACAGGGCGCAGATACG.

This clone has ten or more counts. The CDR3 DNA, read in part, is TGTGCCAGCAGCCCTTACAGGGATGTAGCCTATGGC. This codes for CASSPYRDVAYG. The whole CDR3 reads CASSPYRDVAYGYTF. The genes are TRBV7-8 and TRBJ1-2; maybe TRBD1 (6 bases). The read ends 3 residues early relative to the CDR3; the germline J gene fills the gap. From germline, CDR1 is SGHVS and CDR2 FQNEAQ. The germline V and J ends were trimmed by 5 bases and 4 bases, with 17 bases remaining between them. This CDR3 region has 15 residues.

This clone was seen a handful of times. The CDR3 extends 3 residues past the end of the read, so its final part is completed from the germline J gene. The chain is built from TRBV10-2 and TRBJ2-7; 10 bases match TRBD2. The CDR3 is 13 residues long. Per germline, CDR1 WSHSY and CDR2 SAAADI. V shed 8 bases and J 4 bases; nucleotides not matched to a gene: 5. The CDR3 DNA, read in part, is TGCGCCAGCGTTCTAGCGGGAGTGTACGAG. Protein sequence: CASVLAGVYE. The entire CDR3 protein reads CASVLAGVYEQYF.

This clone was counted ten times or more. CDR3 in amino acids: CRLGPGEGEQFF. The CDR3 bases that were read are TGCAGGTTGGGTCCGGGGGAGGGTGAG. V gene TRBV20-1 combines with J gene TRBJ2-1; TRBD2 aligns across 7 bases. The read comes to an end 3 residues before the CDR3 does, leaving the germline J gene to fill in the end. The CDR3 runs to 12 residues. The germline V gene has CDR1 DFQATT and CDR2 SNEGSKA (reference sequence).

This clone has at least ten counts. The sequence runs out 3 residues before the end of the CDR3; the remainder is reconstructed from the germline J gene. V is TRBV12-3 or TRBV12-4 and J is TRBJ2-5; D gene uncertain. V was shortened by 3 bases and J by 2 bases, with 10 bases between the two germline ends. The CDR3 consists of 14 residues. The sequenced CDR3 bases are TGTGCCAGCAGTTTTTGGGCCACTCAAGAGACC. This encodes CASSFWATQET. Given in full, the CDR3 is CASSFWATQETQYF.

The sample holds many counts of this clone. The CDR3 is cut off 3 residues early in the read; its end comes from the germline J gene. The chain joins TRBV4-2 to TRBJ1-2; 9 bases match TRBD1. Germline trimming cut 6 bases from V and 6 bases from J; bases unmatched to any gene: 11. CDR3 size: 15 residues. CDR1 is LGHNA and CDR2 is YNFKEQ in the germline V gene. The CDR3 reads CASRLLPGQGDGYTF. The part of the CDR3 DNA that was read is TGTGCCAGCAGACTTCTCCCGGGACAGGGTGATGGC.

This clone was observed a handful of times. The missing CDR3 end, 3 residues past where the read stops, is filled in from the germline J gene. This chain connects TRBV7-9 to TRBJ1-1; D may be TRBD1 (5 bases). The CDR3 has 13 amino acids. V gave up 6 bases and J gave up 2 bases, with 10 bases separating them. Germline V CDR1 and CDR2: SEHNR, FQNEAQ (reference sequence). This chain's CDR3 is CASSRDSNTEAFF. CDR3 DNA (partial): TGTGCCAGCAGTCGGGACTCCAACACTGAA.

At least ten counts were recorded for this clone. With the read ending 3 residues before the CDR3 end, the germline J gene is used to fill in that end. The rearrangement uses TRBV7-2 and TRBJ2-7; 7 bases match TRBD1. Germline CDR1 is SGHTA and CDR2 is FQGNSA. V lost 5 bases and J lost 6; bases outside the gene matches: 10. CDR3 size: 14 residues. CDR3 sequence: CASSPGGAVREQYF. The CDR3 bases that were read are TGTGCCAGCAGCCCAGGGGGTGCGGTACGCGAG.

This clone came up many times. The part of the CDR3 DNA that was read is TGTGCCAGCAGCTTATCTAGCGGTGGTTACAATGAG. This codes for CASSLSSGGYNE. The entire CDR3 is CASSLSSGGYNEQFF. The rearrangement joins TRBV7-2 to TRBJ2-1, with 7 bases matching TRBD2. Sequencing ends 3 residues short of the CDR3 end; the germline J gene provides the rest. V was clipped by 2 bases and J by 4 bases; unmatched bases: 5. CDR3 length equals 15 residues. Germline CDR1 reads SGHTA; CDR2 reads FQGNSA.

This clone was counted at least ten times. The read is 3 residues too short to cover the CDR3 end, so that end is filled in from the germline J gene. The V call is TRBV9, the J call TRBJ2-2; 11 nucleotides match TRBD1. The CDR3 consists of 19 residues. V shed 1 base, J shed 2 bases, and the junction held 10 bases outside the gene matches. Germline CDR1 reads SGDLS; CDR2 reads YYNGEE. The CDR3 sequence is CASSVSGTGGIFNTGELFF. CDR3 DNA, as far as it was read: TGTGCCAGCAGCGTATCGGGGACAGGGGGGATTTTTAACACCGGGGAG.

This clone was detected ten times or more. The missing CDR3 end, 3 residues past where the read stops, is filled in from the germline J gene. The V gene is TRBV29-1, the J gene TRBJ1-5, with 11 bases identical to TRBD1. The J segment lost 1 base and the V segment lost 6 bases, leaving 2 bases of the junction unmatched. In germline, CDR1 is SQVTM, CDR2 ANQGSEA. There are 14 residues in the CDR3. Here the CDR3 reads CSVGTGGSNQPQHF. Incomplete CDR3 DNA: TGCAGCGTCGGGACAGGGGGGAGCAATCAGCCC. Drawing the rest from reference TRBV29-1 and TRBJ1-5, the complete variable domain is SAVISQKPSRDICQRGTSLTIQCQVDSQVTMMFWYRQQPGQSLTLIATANQGSEATYESGFVIDKFPISRPNLTFSTLTVSNMSPEDSSIYLCSVGTGGSNQPQHFGDGTRLSIL.

In its sample, this clone was seen many times. Sequencing ends 3 residues short of the CDR3 end; the germline J gene provides the rest. The rearrangement uses TRBV19 and TRBJ1-1, with D maybe TRBD1 (5 bases). Germline values: CDR1 LNHDA, CDR2 SQIVND (reference sequence). V lost 5 bases to trimming and J lost 6 bases, with 22 bases between them. The CDR3 is 16 amino acids. The CDR3 spells CASSLRTTSGDSEAFF. Incomplete CDR3 DNA: TGTGCCAGTAGTTTAAGGACTACTTCGGGGGATTCTGAA.

In this sample, this clone turned up many times. The CDR3 DNA, read in part, is TGCGCCAGCAGCTTTACCGGGAGAGCGGGAGGGAGCACAGATACG. Protein sequence: CASSFTGRAGGSTDT. In full, the CDR3 reads CASSFTGRAGGSTDTQYF. The chain uses TRBV5-1 and TRBJ2-3; 10 bases match TRBD2. The missing CDR3 end, 3 residues past where the read stops, is filled in from the germline J gene. With V trimmed by 2 bases and J by 0 bases, 9 bases remained unmatched. The germline V gene encodes CDR1 SGHRS and CDR2 YFSETQ. The CDR3 has 18 amino acids.

Points on this clone: The CDR3 is cut off 3 residues early in the read; its end comes from the germline J gene. This sequence joins TRBV19 and TRBJ1-2; possibly TRBD1 for D (5 bases). The CDR3 has 19 residues. Per germline, CDR1 LNHDA and CDR2 SQIVND (reference sequence). This chain's CDR3 is CASSTSSPRTYYSNQPYTF. The sequenced CDR3 bases are TGTGCCAGTAGTACTTCGTCGCCGAGGACATACTATAGCAATCAGCCC. The full variable domain, in which reference TRBV19 and TRBJ1-2 provide the parts outside the CDR3, is DGGITQSPKYLFRKEGQNVTLSCEQNLNHDAMYWYRQDPGQGLRLIYYSQIVNDFQKGDIAEGYSVSREKKESFPLTVTSAQKNPTAFYLCASSTSSPRTYYSNQPYTFGSGTRLTVV.

This clone appeared many times. This CDR3 reads CASSLGQGAKIYEQYF. Partial CDR3 DNA: TGTGCCAGCAGCTTAGGTCAGGGGGCTAAAATCTACGAG. The gene calls are TRBV13 and TRBJ2-7; 8 bases are shared with TRBD1. Read sequence stops 3 residues before the CDR3 end, and the germline J gene provides the missing end. The CDR3 runs to 16 residues. The germline CDR1 and CDR2 sequences are PRHDT and FYEKMQ (reference sequence). V was pared by 0 bases and J by 3 bases, with 7 bases of the junction left unmatched.

This clone was found many times. With the read ending 3 residues before the CDR3 end, the germline J gene is used to fill in that end. The rearrangement links TRBV7-3 to TRBJ2-3, with D perhaps matching TRBD2 (6 bases). Between the trimmed V and J ends, which lost 5 bases and 4 bases, there was a span of 13 bases. The CDR3 extends over 14 amino acids. The V gene's germline CDR1 is SGHTA and CDR2 FQGTGA. Partial CDR3 DNA: TGTGCCAGCAGCATAAGCGGGCCGGCAGATACG. Protein product: CASSISGPADT. The whole CDR3 reads CASSISGPADTQYF. Full variable domain (remainder filled in from reference TRBV7-3 and TRBJ2-3): GAGVSQTPSNKVTEKGKYVELRCDPISGHTALYWYRQSLGQGPEFLIYFQGTGAADDSGLPNDRFFAVRPEGSVSTLKIQRTERGDSAVYLCASSISGPADTQYFGPGTRLTVL.

This clone was counted many times. The CDR3 end is not reached by the read, which stops 3 residues before it; the germline J gene fills it in. J is TRBJ1-1 and V is TRBV7-2; D gene unclear. Germline V CDR1 and CDR2: SGHTA, FQGNSA. V was shortened by 3 bases and J by 6 bases, with 5 bases between the two germline ends. This CDR3 comprises 11 residues. The sequenced CDR3 bases are TGTGCCAGCAGCTTTCTTGCTGAA. Protein: CASSFLAE. The whole CDR3 sequence reads CASSFLAEAFF.

This clone was seen repeatedly, ten times or more. The sequence runs out 3 residues before the end of the CDR3; the remainder is reconstructed from the germline J gene. V is TRBV20-1 and J is TRBJ1-5; unclear D gene. Deletions cut 1 base from V and 3 bases from J, with 7 bases between. From germline, CDR1 is DFQATT and CDR2 SNEGSKA (reference sequence). This CDR3 region has 13 residues. CDR3 residues: CSARGQVNQPQHF. CDR3 bases read: TGCAGTGCTAGAGGGCAGGTCAATCAGCCC.

This clone was found many times. Read data end 3 residues before the CDR3 end; the end is taken from the germline J gene. J is TRBJ2-5 and V is TRBV5-1, with TRBD1 identical over 9 bases. CDR1 and CDR2 (germline): SGHRS, YFSETQ. V lost 3 bases to trimming and J lost 4 bases; unmatched junction nucleotides: 13. This CDR3 region has 17 residues. CDR3 amino acids: CASSSGSSGQGSETQYF. Incomplete CDR3 DNA: TGCGCCAGCAGCTCCGGAAGCTCGGGACAGGGTTCAGAGACC.

This clone was counted at least ten times. The read is 3 residues too short to cover the CDR3 end, so that end is filled in from the germline J gene. The genes are TRBV20-1 and TRBJ2-1; TRBD2 agrees at 9 bases. V trimming: 6 bases; J trimming: 4 bases; junction bases outside the gene matches: 10. The CDR3 spans 15 residues. Germline V gives CDR1 DFQATT, CDR2 SNEGSKA (reference sequence). The CDR3 region is CSARSSGESYNEQFF. Incomplete CDR3 DNA: TGCAGTGCCCGGTCTAGCGGGGAGTCTTACAATGAG.

Ten or more counts support this clone. The read is 3 residues too short to cover the CDR3 end, so that end is filled in from the germline J gene. V gene TRBV11-3 combines with J gene TRBJ2-3; 7 nucleotides agree with TRBD1. V was clipped by 4 bases and J by 5 bases; unmatched bases: 3. The CDR3 is made up of 13 amino acids. Per germline, CDR1 SGHNT and CDR2 YENEEA. This CDR3 is CASSSDRRDTQYF. The CDR3 DNA, read in part, is TGTGCCAGCAGCTCGGACAGGAGAGATACG. Drawing the rest from reference TRBV11-3 and TRBJ2-3, the complete variable domain is EAGVVQSPRYKIIEKKQPVAFWCNPISGHNTLYWYLQNLGQGPELLIRYENEEAVDDSQLPKDRFSAERLKGVDSTLKIQPAELGDSAVYLCASSSDRRDTQYFGPGTRLTVL.

This clone was seen many times. The read terminates 3 residues ahead of where the CDR3 ends, so the germline J gene completes it. This chain uses TRBV20-1 with TRBJ2-1; the D gene is possibly TRBD1 (7 bases). CDR3 length: 14 amino acids. Per the germline V gene, CDR1 is DFQATT and CDR2 is SNEGSKA (reference sequence). Trimming pared 3 bases from V and 7 bases from J, leaving 16 bases between. The CDR3 bases that were read are TGCAGTGCTAGCAGTGCGACAGGGAGGAATGAG. Its translation: CSASSATGRNE. The entire CDR3 is CSASSATGRNEQFF.